This T cell receptor (beta chain) was retrieved from a study of T cells expressing NK-cell markers (dated by TCRdb to the early 2020s). At the level of the whole study: TCR beta-chain repertoires were profiled in sorted CD3+CD56+NKG2C+, CD3+CD56+NKG2C- and CD3+CD56-NKG2C+ T-cell subsets from about 8 donors. Among the eight sequenced donors, seven were HCMV-seropositive and one was HCMV-seronegative. All eight donors whose samples were sequenced were randomly selected healthy volunteers, three of them men and five women. Libraries were sequenced as 2 x 150 bp reads on Illumina HiSeq 2000/2500, MiSeq or NextSeq. Here is what the overall study found, with its caveats: Those dominant clonotypes were again the most abundant among CD3+CD56-NKG2C+ cells in a handful of donors, at about 25-60.1%. Whether the expanded NKG2C-expressing T cell clones were specific for HCMV antigens remained unclear. In five to seven donors, the dominant CD3+CD56+NKG2C+ clonotypes were among the top 10 CD8+ clonotypes and accounted for about 1.0-8% of CD8+ T cells.

Instrument on record: Illumina HiSeq 2000. 5'RACE template switching, by which a universal primer site and unique molecular identifiers were added, was used to make TCR beta cDNA libraries. cDNA synthesis was primed from the TCR beta constant segment, followed by two successive PCR amplification steps. The original pipeline was this. Reads were demultiplexed and grouped by UMI with MIGEC, and clonotypes were assembled and quantified with MiTCR. Only TCR cDNA sequences supported by at least two reads were kept to exclude erroneous sequences. The tcR package was used for downstream repertoire analysis, with clonotypes matched between fractions based on CDR3 nucleotide sequence plus V segment. VDJmatch was used to annotate antigen specificity against VDJdb, with one amino acid substitution in CDR3 permitted. The reads were reprocessed in TCRdb, with one entry per CDR3 protein sequence and no accompanying DNA. TCRdb's processing, not the study's, gives the V and J calls here. The table of this sample itemizes around 380,000 distinct CDR3 sequences. Roughly 10% of the sample goes to the ten largest clones.

The CDR3 spans 16 residues, from the cysteine through the phenylalanine. The protein alone is recorded here. CDR1 and CDR2, per the germline V gene (reference sequence), are DFQATT and SNEGSKA. Remarks on this clonotype: The antigen it binds to is not known.

HCMV serostatus was determined by detecting HCMV-specific IgG in serum with a commercial ELISA kit. Peripheral blood mononuclear cells were isolated from blood by Ficoll density gradient centrifugation. Sequencing used blood T cells: a sorted CD56 or NKG2C T cell subset, CD4+ or CD8+ T cells, or bulk PBMC T cells (not recorded which). The chain employs TRBV20-1 and TRBJ2-6; lacking DNA, the TRBD2 call made by TCRdb goes unchecked. This clonotype was obtained from a woman in her forties or fifties in good health. Donor details come from another sample of the same person, matched by shared clones. CDR3 loop: CSAPSSLVPGANVLTF.